The following is a TCR beta chain sequence with its context. J gave up 4 bases and V 6 bases, and 4 bases lay outside the gene matches. There are 14 residues in the CDR3. Germline V lookup: CDR1 MNHEY, CDR2 SVGAGI. Sequencing was performed with immunoSEQ multiplex PCR; in TCRdb, only in-frame clones are kept and a portion is missing. The table lists some 82,000 clones, around 94% of them singletons. The sample comes from a study of technical replicates of blood from a handful of donors. The sequence derives from a human donor in good health. The chain joins TRBV6-5 to TRBJ2-5; 11 bases agree with TRBD2. The sample consisted of T cells isolated from PBMCs. Here the CDR3 DNA reads TGTGCCAGCAGGCCCGGGACTAGCGGAGAGACCCAGTACTTC. Its translation is CASRPGTSGETQYF.